The next 25 T cell receptor beta chains were all read from a single sample in a study of blood T cells in healthy people across ages. Sample-barcoded 5' priming and a J-beta primer mix drove a second PCR of roughly 6 to 12 cycles. TCRdb independently ran MiXCR on the 5' RACE reads; one entry per CDR3 protein. The sample carries 630,000 or so distinct CDR3 sequences, around 32% recorded once. The sample consisted of blood. The receptors originated from a woman aged 80 or over in good health.

This clonotype has a count of ten or more. The chain couples TRBV6-5 to TRBJ1-1, with D possibly being TRBD1 (5 bases). Trimming took 6 bases from V and 2 from J, leaving 16 bases between them. The germline V gene encodes CDR1 MNHEY and CDR2 SVGAGI. The CDR3 covers 15 residues. The CDR3 DNA follows: TGTGCCAGCAGCGTATCGGGGGGTGGAAACACTGAAGCTTTCTTT. It encodes CASSVSGGGNTEAFF.

This clonotype has ten or more counts. The chain links TRBV27 to TRBJ1-2, with 9 nucleotides matching TRBD1. Looked up from germline, CDR1 is MNHEY and CDR2 is SMNVEV (reference sequence). The CDR3 loop spans 13 amino acids. V shed 2 bases and J 7 bases; nucleotides not matched to a gene: 2. CDR3 loop: CASSLGTGFGYTF. The DNA of the CDR3 is TGTGCCAGCAGTTTAGGGACAGGGTTTGGCTACACCTTC.

This clonotype was seen a few times. The chain carries TRBV2 and TRBJ1-2, with D maybe TRBD1 (6 bases). The CDR3 is 14 residues long. V was cut by 6 bases and J by 3 bases, with 14 bases left in between. The germline V gene encodes CDR1 SNHLY and CDR2 FYNNEI. The CDR3 region has the DNA TGTGCCAGCAGCCCGGGGGGGCCAGACTATGGCTACACCTTC. Amino acid sequence: CASSPGGPDYGYTF.

The genes are TRBV24-1 and TRBJ2-3; D is possibly TRBD2 (6 bases). Between the trimmed V and J ends, which lost 7 bases and 9 bases, there was a span of 19 bases. Looked up from germline, CDR1 is KGHDR and CDR2 is SFDVKD. The CDR3 has 14 residues. The chain's CDR3 is CATRGGELPETQYF. In DNA, the CDR3 is TGTGCCACCAGGGGCGGGGAGCTACCCGAAACGCAGTATTTT.

This clonotype has a count of ten or more. The chain recombines TRBV20-1 with TRBJ1-2, with D perhaps TRBD1 (6 bases). With 6 bases removed from V and 4 bases from J, the gap between germline ends came to 18 bases. This CDR3 has 14 residues. The germline V gene has CDR1 DFQATT and CDR2 SNEGSKA (reference sequence). The CDR3 nucleotides read TGCAGTGCGAGGGGGGAGGGTCCGGGCTATGGCTACACCTTC. This encodes CSARGEGPGYGYTF.

This clonotype was counted many times. This chain uses TRBV20-1 with TRBJ2-5; 8 bases are shared with TRBD1. Germline-derived CDR1 and CDR2 are DFQATT and SNEGSKA (reference sequence). The V segment lost 6 bases and the J segment 5 bases; nucleotides outside the gene matches: 11. This CDR3 is 14 amino acids long. The CDR3 coding sequence is TGCAGTGCCCTGTCTCGGACAGGGTTTGAGACCCAGTACTTC. It yields the protein CSALSRTGFETQYF.

This clonotype was seen at least ten times. The chain has TRBV28 and TRBJ1-2, with a possible D match to TRBD1 (5 bases). V was clipped by 3 bases and J by 1 base, with 15 bases between them. The CDR3 spans 16 residues. Per germline, CDR1 MDHEN and CDR2 SYDVKM. DNA of the CDR3: TGTGCCAGCAGTTTCTTAGTAGGGACTAGTAACTATGGCTACACCTTC. Protein: CASSFLVGTSNYGYTF.

The chain joins TRBV12-3 or TRBV12-4 to TRBJ2-3, with D perhaps TRBD2 (6 bases). The CDR3 length is 15 residues. V was pared by 5 bases and J by 0 bases, with 12 bases between. This CDR3 reads CASSTSSESTDTQYF. In DNA, the CDR3 is TGTGCCAGCAGTACGTCTAGCGAGAGCACAGATACGCAGTATTTT.

This clonotype appeared many times. This chain uses TRBV2 with TRBJ2-7; TRBD1 is a possible D gene (6 bases). The CDR3 is 13 amino acids. Between the trimmed V and J ends, which lost 8 bases and 0 bases, there was a span of 11 bases. CDR1 and CDR2 from the germline V gene are SNHLY and FYNNEI. This chain's CDR3 is CASARDNSYEQYF. As DNA, the CDR3 is TGTGCCAGCGCCCGGGACAACTCCTACGAGCAGTACTTC.

The V gene is TRBV9, the J gene TRBJ2-2; no clear D gene. CDR3 length: 15 residues. Trimming left V 0 bases short and J 7 bases short, with 13 bases between. Germline V gene data show CDR1 as SGDLS and CDR2 as YYNGEE. In nucleotides, the CDR3 is TGTGCCAGCAGCGTAGCGGCCGATTACAACGGGGAGCTGTTTTTT. Its translation is CASSVAADYNGELFF.

The table lists this clonotype with many counts. This chain joins TRBV21-1 and TRBJ2-3. TRBV21-1 is reported as a pseudogene. The CDR3 contains 18 residues. The CDR3 sequence is CASSKEIWDRNRSDTQYF. The CDR3 region has the DNA TGTGCCAGCAGCAAAGAGATTTGGGACCGCAATCGATCAGATACGCAGTATTTT.

The chain uses TRBV7-9 and TRBJ2-1; D gene uncertain. V lost 8 bases to trimming and J lost 0 bases, with 11 bases between them. Germline V gene sequence: CDR1 SEHNR, CDR2 FQNEAQ (reference sequence). This CDR3 contains 14 residues. CDR3 sequence reads: CASFAPSSYNEQFF. The DNA for the CDR3 is TGTGCCAGCTTTGCCCCGAGCTCCTACAATGAGCAGTTCTTC.

In this sample, this clonotype turned up many times. This sequence joins TRBV29-1 and TRBJ2-3; D gene ambiguous. Germline V gene data show CDR1 as SQVTM and CDR2 as ANQGSEA. V lost 3 bases to trimming and J lost 0 bases, with 7 bases between them. This CDR3 has 13 amino acids. The CDR3 DNA reads TGCAGCGTTGATAGGGATAGCACAGATACGCAGTATTTT. This sequence encodes CSVDRDSTDTQYF.

This clonotype was counted between two and nine times. The junction and the germline gene differ at one end; a read error may be behind it. The chain combines TRBV7-3 with TRBJ2-3, with D possibly being TRBD1 (5 bases). CDR3 size: 13 residues. Germline CDR1 and CDR2: SGHTA and FQGTGA. CDR3 in amino acids: CAGSSAGIDTQYF. CDR3 DNA sequence: TGTGCCGGCAGCTCGGCAGGGATTGATACGCAGTATTTT.

This clonotype showed up just a few times. The chain links TRBV28 to TRBJ1-1; no reliable D call. Germline V lookup: CDR1 MDHEN, CDR2 SYDVKM. The CDR3 extends over 14 amino acids. Trimming cost V 1 base and J 2 bases, with 8 bases left between them. The DNA of the CDR3 is TGTGCCAGCAGTTTATTCGGACTCAACACTGAAGCTTTCTTT. It yields the protein CASSLFGLNTEAFF.

The genes are TRBV20-1 and TRBJ2-1; TRBD1 agrees at 7 bases. Germline values: CDR1 DFQATT, CDR2 SNEGSKA (reference sequence). Unmatched junction bases numbered 4, after V lost 0 bases and J lost 2 bases. The CDR3 has 15 residues. The CDR3 DNA reads TGCAGTGCTAGAGATGACAGGGTTGCCTACAATGAGCAGTTCTTC. Translated: CSARDDRVAYNEQFF.

This clonotype has at least ten counts. The rearrangement joins TRBV27 to TRBJ2-7; maybe TRBD1 (6 bases). Germline V gene lookup returns CDR1 MNHEY and CDR2 SMNVEV (reference sequence). The CDR3 runs to 13 residues. With 2 bases removed from V and 3 bases from J, the gap between germline ends came to 8 bases. This CDR3 is CASSLGGYYEQYF. CDR3 DNA sequence: TGTGCCAGCAGTTTAGGGGGCTACTACGAGCAGTACTTC.

This clonotype was picked up many times. The gene calls are TRBV6-1 and TRBJ1-5; perhaps TRBD1 as D (5 bases). There are 14 residues in the CDR3. Germline V gene sequence: CDR1 MNHNS, CDR2 SASEGT. The ends were cut back, 2 bases at V and 7 bases at J, with 12 bases in the middle. The CDR3 loop reads CASSERRGGQPQHF. In nucleotides, the CDR3 is TGTGCCAGCAGTGAACGGAGGGGCGGGCAGCCCCAGCATTTT.

The chain carries TRBV20-1 and TRBJ2-7; D perhaps matches TRBD1 (6 bases). This CDR3 comprises 15 residues. Germline V gives CDR1 DFQATT, CDR2 SNEGSKA (reference sequence). V was cut by 2 bases and J by 7 bases, with 21 bases left in between. The CDR3 nucleotides are TGCAGTGCTAGACCCCGACAGGACACCGTGGGGGAGCAGTACTTC. Translated, it gives CSARPRQDTVGEQYF.

The table lists this clonotype with many counts. The chain combines TRBV18 with TRBJ2-5; D is uncertain. Trimming shortened V by 1 base and J by 2 bases, and 11 bases separated the two germline ends. Looked up from germline, CDR1 is KGHSH and CDR2 is LQKENI. The CDR3 contains 15 residues. In nucleotides, the CDR3 is TGTGCCAGCTCACCACGAACCGGACCTCAAGAGACCCAGTACTTC. This codes for CASSPRTGPQETQYF. The entire variable domain, with the rest obtained from reference TRBV18 and TRBJ2-5, is as follows: NAGVMQNPRHLVRRRGQEARLRCSPMKGHSHVYWYRQLPEEGLKFMVYLQKENIIDESGMPKERFSAEFPKEGPSILRIQQVVRGDSAAYFCASSPRTGPQETQYFGPGTRLLVL.

The chain is built from TRBV20-1 and TRBJ2-7, with 8 bases that match TRBD1. The J call is doubtful: the DNA matches TRBJ2-5 better. The CDR3 sequence is 14 residues long. Germline V CDR1 and CDR2: DFQATT, SNEGSKA (reference sequence). The CDR3 region is CSARDRMGKETQYF. CDR3 coding DNA: TGCAGTGCCAGGGACAGGATGGGCAAAGAGACCCAGTACTTC.

This clonotype was detected ten times or more. The chain is built from TRBV11-2 and TRBJ2-5, with a tentative D call TRBD1 (8 bases). Germline V CDR1 and CDR2: SGHAT, FQNNGV. There are 16 residues in the CDR3. Trimming stripped 1 base from V and 11 bases from J, with 23 bases between. CDR3 DNA: TGTGCCAGCAGCTTAGGGGTCCGAGACAGGGGAGGGGAGCAGTACTTC. It yields the protein CASSLGVRDRGGEQYF. Filled out from reference TRBV11-2 and TRBJ2-5, the complete variable domain reads EAGVAQSPRYKIIEKRQSVAFWCNPISGHATLYWYQQILGQGPKLLIQFQNNGVVDDSQLPKDRFSAERLKGVDSTLKIQPAKLEDSAVYLCASSLGVRDRGGEQYFGPGTRLLVL.

Points on this clonotype: Likely a read error: the CDR3 ends without its conserved phenylalanine or tryptophan. This chain connects TRBV9 to TRBJ2-3; either TRBD1 or TRBD2 may fit D (6 bases each). Germline V CDR1 and CDR2: SGDLS, YYNGEE. Trimming removed 0 bases at V and 5 bases at J, with 16 bases between. The CDR3 sequence is 16 residues long. CDR3 sequence: CASSVEPGARGDTQYV. The CDR3 nucleotides read TGTGCCAGCAGCGTAGAGCCGGGGGCGCGGGGAGATACGCAGTATGTT.

Turning to this clonotype: This may arise from a read error, as a much more abundant clone is one base away. The gene calls are TRBV6-2 or TRBV6-3 and TRBJ2-7, with D unclear. The germline V and J ends were trimmed by 6 bases and 5 bases, with 17 bases remaining between them. Germline V gene lookup returns CDR1 MNHEY and CDR2 SVGEGT. The CDR3 extends over 14 amino acids. The CDR3 nucleotides are TGTGCCAGCAGGTTCGCAGGAAATCGGGACGAGCAGTACTTC. The encoded protein is CASRFAGNRDEQYF.

This clonotype was counted a single time. This may stem from a read error, because a much larger clone lies one nucleotide away. The genes are TRBV5-4 and TRBJ2-1, with D possibly TRBD2 on 5 matching bases. The J call may be mistaken, given a closer DNA end match to TRBJ2-7. The germline V gene encodes CDR1 SGHNT and CDR2 YYREEE (reference sequence). This CDR3 has 14 amino acids. For the CDR3, the DNA is TGTGCCAGCAGCGCGCTAGACTACAACAATGAGCAGTACTTC. Translated, it gives CASSALDYNNEQYF.